This T cell receptor beta chain was sequenced for a study of blood T cell repertoires in COVID-19. The J segment lost 9 bases and the V segment lost 1 base, leaving 5 bases of the junction unmatched. The CDR3 contains 14 residues. The V gene's germline CDR1 is SEHNR and CDR2 FQNEAQ (reference sequence). Here immunoSEQ multiplex PCR was the method, and the copy in TCRdb shows in-frame clones only, minus some. The sample lists about 250,000 clones; around nine tenths were seen once. This clone was observed once. Sequencing was carried out using peripheral blood. The genes are TRBV7-9 and TRBJ2-4; TRBD1 aligns across 8 bases. The sequence came from a woman aged 60 to 75 who had recovered from COVID-19. The CDR3 region has the DNA TGTGCCAGCAGCTTAGTAGCAGGGGGCAGCATTCAGTACTTC. Amino acids: CASSLVAGGSIQYF.